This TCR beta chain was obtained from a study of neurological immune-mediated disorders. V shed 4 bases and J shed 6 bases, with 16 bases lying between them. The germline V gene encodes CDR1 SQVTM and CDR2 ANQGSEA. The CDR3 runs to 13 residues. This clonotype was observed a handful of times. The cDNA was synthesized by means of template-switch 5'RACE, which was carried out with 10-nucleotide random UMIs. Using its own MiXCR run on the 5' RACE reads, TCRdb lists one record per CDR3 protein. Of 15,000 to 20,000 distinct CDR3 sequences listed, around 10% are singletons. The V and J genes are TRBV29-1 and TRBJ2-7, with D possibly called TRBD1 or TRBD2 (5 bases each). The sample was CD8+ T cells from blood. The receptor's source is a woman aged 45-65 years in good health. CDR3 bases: TGCAGCGTTGCTGCTGGGGGATTGAGCGAGCAGTACTTC. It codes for CSVAAGGLSEQYF.